These 8 T cell receptor beta chains share one sample of origin, sequenced in a study of cytomegalovirus exposure and HLA in healthy donors. The PCR contained 60 Vbeta and 13 Jbeta primers. Libraries were prepared by immunoSEQ multiplex PCR; TCRdb keeps only in-frame clonotypes and omits some of them. The sample contains roughly 120,000 clones, roughly 80% of which appear only once. Sequencing used PBMCs. The origin of the receptors is a woman in her forties in good health and CMV-seronegative.

The sample holds a few counts of this clone. The chain joins TRBV13 to TRBJ2-1; TRBD2 aligns across 13 bases. The CDR3 runs 17 residues. Germline V gene data show CDR1 as PRHDT and CDR2 as FYEKMQ (reference sequence). The V gene end was trimmed by 0 bases and the J gene end by 4 bases; junction bases not matched to a gene: 3. The CDR3 DNA reads TGTGCCAGCAGCTTAGGGGGACTAGCGGGACCATACAATGAGCAGTTCTTC. Residues: CASSLGGLAGPYNEQFF.

The rearrangement links TRBV19 to TRBJ2-7; 7 nucleotides line up with TRBD2. Germline values: CDR1 LNHDA, CDR2 SQIVND (reference sequence). V lost 8 bases, J lost 0 bases, and 1 base stayed unmatched. This CDR3 comprises 12 residues. The chain's CDR3 is CASAGASYEQYF. For the CDR3, the DNA is TGTGCCAGTGCGGGAGCCTCCTACGAGCAGTACTTC.

The chain links TRBV7-3 to TRBJ2-5; 11 bases are shared with TRBD2. The CDR3 is made up of 16 amino acids. Trimming at V came to 2 bases and at J to 1 base, leaving 3 bases not matched to a gene. Germline values: CDR1 SGHTA, CDR2 FQGTGA. The CDR3 region has the DNA TGTGCCAGCAGCTTACAACTAGCGGGGGCCCAAGAGACCCAGTACTTC. Translation gives CASSLQLAGAQETQYF.

The V gene is TRBV7-3, the J gene TRBJ2-1, with 12 bases fitting TRBD2. V shed 4 bases, J shed 8 bases, and the junction held 9 bases outside the gene matches. CDR1 SGHTA and CDR2 FQGTGA come from the germline V gene. The CDR3 has 16 residues. The DNA for the CDR3 is TGTGCCAGCAGCTCGCTGACTAGCGGGAGTTTAGATGAGCAGTTCTTC. It codes for CASSSLTSGSLDEQFF.

A few counts support this clone. This chain uses TRBV4-1 with TRBJ2-5; weak D call: TRBD2 (7 bases). In germline, CDR1 is MGHRA, CDR2 YSYEKL. The CDR3 spans 15 residues. Deletions cut 2 bases from V and 2 bases from J, with 12 bases between. The DNA of the CDR3 is TGCGCCAGCAGCCAATGGACAGCGGGACAAGAGACCCAGTACTTC. Its translation: CASSQWTAGQETQYF.

The rearrangement links TRBV27 to TRBJ1-5, with 10 nucleotides matching TRBD1. V lost 5 bases, J lost 7 bases, and 11 bases stayed unmatched. The V gene's germline CDR1 is MNHEY and CDR2 SMNVEV (reference sequence). The CDR3 is made up of 16 amino acids. CDR3 bases: TGTGCCAGCAGTCCTCGGGGACAGGGGTTTAGACAGCCCCAGCATTTT. Its protein is CASSPRGQGFRQPQHF.

The chain joins TRBV2 to TRBJ1-4; tentatively, D is TRBD1 (5 bases). CDR3 size: 14 residues. Germline V gene sequence: CDR1 SNHLY, CDR2 FYNNEI. V shed 6 bases and J shed 7 bases, with 15 bases lying between them. CDR3 loop: CASRAGVGREKLFF. CDR3 nucleotides: TGTGCCAGCAGGGCGGGGGTCGGGCGTGAAAAACTGTTTTTT.

This rearrangement joins TRBV4-2 to TRBJ2-1, with 8 bases identical to TRBD1. J was trimmed by 4 bases and V by 6 bases; bases with no gene match: 5. The CDR3 extends over 14 amino acids. Germline V gives CDR1 LGHNA, CDR2 YNFKEQ. CDR3 amino acids: CASSPGQGYNEQFF. DNA for the CDR3: TGTGCCAGCAGTCCCGGACAGGGTTACAATGAGCAGTTCTTC.